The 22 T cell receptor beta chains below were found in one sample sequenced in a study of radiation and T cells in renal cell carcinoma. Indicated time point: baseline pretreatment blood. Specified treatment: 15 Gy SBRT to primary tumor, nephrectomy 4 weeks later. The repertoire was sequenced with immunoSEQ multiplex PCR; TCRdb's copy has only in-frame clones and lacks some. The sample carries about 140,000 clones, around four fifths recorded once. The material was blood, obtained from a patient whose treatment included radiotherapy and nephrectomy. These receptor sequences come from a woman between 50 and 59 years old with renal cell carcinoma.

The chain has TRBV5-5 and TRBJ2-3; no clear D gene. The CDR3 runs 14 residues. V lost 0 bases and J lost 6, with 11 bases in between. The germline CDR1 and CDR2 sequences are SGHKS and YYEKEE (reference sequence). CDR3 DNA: TGTGCCAGCAGCTTGGCCGGATGGGCTGATACGCAGTATTTT. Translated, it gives CASSLAGWADTQYF.

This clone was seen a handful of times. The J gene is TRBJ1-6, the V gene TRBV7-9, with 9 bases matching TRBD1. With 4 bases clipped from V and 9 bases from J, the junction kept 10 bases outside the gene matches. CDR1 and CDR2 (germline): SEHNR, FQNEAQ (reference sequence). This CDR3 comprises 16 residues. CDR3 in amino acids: CASSSRGDRAGSPLHF. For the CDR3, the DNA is TGTGCCAGCAGCTCACGGGGGGACAGGGCGGGTTCACCCCTCCACTTT.

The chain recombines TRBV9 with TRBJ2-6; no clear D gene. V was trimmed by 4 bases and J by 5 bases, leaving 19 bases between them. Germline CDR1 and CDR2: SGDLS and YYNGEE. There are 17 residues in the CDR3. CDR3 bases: TGTGCCAGCAGCCACCCTACTTCAGCCGTCAGGGCCAACGTCCTGACTTTC. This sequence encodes CASSHPTSAVRANVLTF.

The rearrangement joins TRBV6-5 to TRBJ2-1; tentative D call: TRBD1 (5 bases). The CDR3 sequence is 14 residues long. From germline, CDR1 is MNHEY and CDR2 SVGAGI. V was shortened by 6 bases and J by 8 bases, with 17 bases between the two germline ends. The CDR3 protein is CASSGRVGAHEQFF. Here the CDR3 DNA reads TGTGCCAGCAGCGGCCGGGTAGGGGCCCATGAGCAGTTCTTC.

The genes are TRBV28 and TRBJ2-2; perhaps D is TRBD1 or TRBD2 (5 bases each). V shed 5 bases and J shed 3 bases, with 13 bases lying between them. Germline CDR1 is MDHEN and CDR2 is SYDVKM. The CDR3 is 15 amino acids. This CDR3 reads CASSHTGADTGELFF. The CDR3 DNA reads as TGTGCCAGCAGTCATACAGGAGCGGACACCGGGGAGCTGTTTTTT.

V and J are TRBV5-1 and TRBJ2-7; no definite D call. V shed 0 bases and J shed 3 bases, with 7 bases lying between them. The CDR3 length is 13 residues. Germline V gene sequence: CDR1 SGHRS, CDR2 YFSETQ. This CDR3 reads CASSLGILYEQYF. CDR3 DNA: TGCGCCAGCAGCTTGGGTATTCTCTACGAGCAGTACTTC.

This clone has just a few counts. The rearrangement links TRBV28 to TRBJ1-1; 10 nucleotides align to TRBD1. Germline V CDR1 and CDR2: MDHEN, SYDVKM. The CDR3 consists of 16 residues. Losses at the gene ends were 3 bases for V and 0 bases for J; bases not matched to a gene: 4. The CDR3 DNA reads TGTGCCAGCAGTTTGGGACAGGGGAACATGAACACTGAAGCTTTCTTT. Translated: CASSLGQGNMNTEAFF.

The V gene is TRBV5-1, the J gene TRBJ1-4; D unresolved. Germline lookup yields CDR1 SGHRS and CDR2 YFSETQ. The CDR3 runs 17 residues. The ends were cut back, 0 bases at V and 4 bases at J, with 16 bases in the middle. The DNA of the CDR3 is TGCGCCAGCAGCTTGGGTCCGCTGTTGGTGGGTAATGAAAAACTGTTTTTT. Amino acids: CASSLGPLLVGNEKLFF.

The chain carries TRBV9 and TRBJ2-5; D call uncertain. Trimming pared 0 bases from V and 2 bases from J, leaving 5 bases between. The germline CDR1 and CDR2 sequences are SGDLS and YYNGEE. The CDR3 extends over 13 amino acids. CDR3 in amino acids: CASSVAQQETQYF. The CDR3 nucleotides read TGTGCCAGCAGCGTAGCCCAGCAAGAGACCCAGTACTTC.

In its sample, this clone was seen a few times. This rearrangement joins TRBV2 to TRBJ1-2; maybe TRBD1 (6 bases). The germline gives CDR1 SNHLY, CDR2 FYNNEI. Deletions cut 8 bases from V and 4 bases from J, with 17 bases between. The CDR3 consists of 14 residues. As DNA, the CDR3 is TGTGCCAGCGGACGACAGGCTATAACCTATGGCTACACCTTC. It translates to CASGRQAITYGYTF.

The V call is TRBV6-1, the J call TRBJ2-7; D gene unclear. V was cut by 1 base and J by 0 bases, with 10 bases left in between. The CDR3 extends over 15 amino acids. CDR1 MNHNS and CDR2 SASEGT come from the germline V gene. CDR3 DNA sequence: TGTGCCAGCAGTGAAGTAGCCTTAAGCTCCTACGAGCAGTACTTC. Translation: CASSEVALSSYEQYF.

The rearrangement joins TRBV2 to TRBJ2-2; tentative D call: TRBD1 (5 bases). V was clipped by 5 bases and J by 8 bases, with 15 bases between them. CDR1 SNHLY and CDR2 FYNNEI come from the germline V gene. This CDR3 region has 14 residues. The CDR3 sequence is CASSQGASGGELFF. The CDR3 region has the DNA TGTGCCAGCAGTCAAGGGGCGTCAGGTGGGGAGCTGTTTTTT.

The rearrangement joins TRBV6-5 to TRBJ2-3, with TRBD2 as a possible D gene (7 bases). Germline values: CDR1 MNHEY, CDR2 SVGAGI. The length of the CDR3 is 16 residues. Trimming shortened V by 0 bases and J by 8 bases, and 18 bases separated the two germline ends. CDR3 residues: CASSYSGGGRLSTQYF. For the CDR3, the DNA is TGTGCCAGCAGTTACTCGGGCGGGGGCCGCCTCAGTACGCAGTATTTT.

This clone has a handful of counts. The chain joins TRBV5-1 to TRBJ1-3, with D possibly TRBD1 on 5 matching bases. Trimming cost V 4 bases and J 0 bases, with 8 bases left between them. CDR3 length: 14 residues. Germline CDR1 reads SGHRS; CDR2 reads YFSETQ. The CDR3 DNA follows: TGCGCCAGCAGCGTTGACAGCTCTGGAAACACCATATATTTT. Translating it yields CASSVDSSGNTIYF.

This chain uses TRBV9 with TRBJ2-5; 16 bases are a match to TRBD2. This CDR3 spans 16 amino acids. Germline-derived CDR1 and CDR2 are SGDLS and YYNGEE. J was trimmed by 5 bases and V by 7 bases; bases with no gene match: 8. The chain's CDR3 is CASSGTSGRARETQYF. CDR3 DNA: TGTGCCAGCTCCGGGACTAGCGGGAGGGCCCGGGAGACCCAGTACTTC. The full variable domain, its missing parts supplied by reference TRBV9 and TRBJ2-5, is DSGVTQTPKHLITATGQRVTLRCSPRSGDLSVYWYQQSLDQGLQFLIQYYNGEERAKGNILERFSAQQFPDLHSELNLSSLELGDSALYFCASSGTSGRARETQYFGPGTRLLVL.

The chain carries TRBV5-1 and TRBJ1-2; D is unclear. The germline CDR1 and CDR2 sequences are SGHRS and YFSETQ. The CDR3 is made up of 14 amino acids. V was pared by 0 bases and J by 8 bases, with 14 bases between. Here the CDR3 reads CASSLEVASRGYTF. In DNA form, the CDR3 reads TGCGCCAGCAGCTTGGAGGTGGCTTCGCGGGGCTACACCTTC.

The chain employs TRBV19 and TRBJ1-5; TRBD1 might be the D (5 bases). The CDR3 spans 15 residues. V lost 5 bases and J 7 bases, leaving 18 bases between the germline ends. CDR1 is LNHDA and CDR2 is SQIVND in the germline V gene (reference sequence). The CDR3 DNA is TGTGCCAGTAGTCGCTACGGAGGGGAAGCACAGCCCCAGCATTTT. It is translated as CASSRYGGEAQPQHF.

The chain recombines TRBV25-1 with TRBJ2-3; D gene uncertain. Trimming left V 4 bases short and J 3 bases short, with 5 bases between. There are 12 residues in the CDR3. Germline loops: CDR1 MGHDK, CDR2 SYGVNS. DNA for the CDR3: TGTGCCAGCAGTGGATTGACAGATACGCAGTATTTT. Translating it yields CASSGLTDTQYF.

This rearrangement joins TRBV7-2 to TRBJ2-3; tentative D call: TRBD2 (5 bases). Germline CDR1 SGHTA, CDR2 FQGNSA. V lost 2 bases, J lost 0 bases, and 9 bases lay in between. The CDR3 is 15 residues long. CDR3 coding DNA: TGTGCCAGCAGCTTAACTAGTTCTAGCACAGATACGCAGTATTTT. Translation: CASSLTSSSTDTQYF.

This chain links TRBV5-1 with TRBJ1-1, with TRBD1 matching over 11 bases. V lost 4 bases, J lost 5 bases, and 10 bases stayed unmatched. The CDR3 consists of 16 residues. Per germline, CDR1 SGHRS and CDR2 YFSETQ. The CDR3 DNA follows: TGCGCCAGCAGCATGGGACAGGGGGTTAAGGGAACTGAAGCTTTCTTT. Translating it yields CASSMGQGVKGTEAFF. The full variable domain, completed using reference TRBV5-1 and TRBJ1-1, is KAGVTQTPRYLIKTRGQQVTLSCSPISGHRSVSWYQQTPGQGLQFLFEYFSETQRNKGNFPGRFSGRQFSNSRSEMNVSTLELGDSALYLCASSMGQGVKGTEAFFGQGTRLTVV.

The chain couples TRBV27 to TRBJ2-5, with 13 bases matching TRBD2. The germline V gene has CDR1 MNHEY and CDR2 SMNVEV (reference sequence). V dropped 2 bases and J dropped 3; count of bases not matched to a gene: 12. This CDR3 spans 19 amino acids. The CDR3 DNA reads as TGTGCCAGCAGTTTACTGAGGACTAGCGGGGGAGGGGGGAAAGAGACCCAGTACTTC. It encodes CASSLLRTSGGGGKETQYF.

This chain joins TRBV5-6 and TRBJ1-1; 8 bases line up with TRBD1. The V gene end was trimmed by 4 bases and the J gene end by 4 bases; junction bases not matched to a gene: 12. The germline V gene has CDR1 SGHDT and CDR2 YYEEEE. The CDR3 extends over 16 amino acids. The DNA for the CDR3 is TGTGCCAGCAGCCCACTACTCGGACAGGGAGGCACTGAAGCTTTCTTT. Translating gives CASSPLLGQGGTEAFF.